The 27 T cell receptor beta chains given below trace back to one sample, sequenced in a study of OX40 agonist ivuxolimab in advanced cancers. Sequencing used immunoSEQ multiplex PCR; TCRdb keeps in-frame clones, though not all of them. The table lists tens of thousands of clones, approximately 88% of them singletons. The sample here was CD4+ or CD8+ T cells sorted from blood, taken in a trial of the OX40 agonist ivuxolimab. Source of these receptors: an adult with an advanced solid tumor such as melanoma, head and neck, liver or kidney cancer.

The chain combines TRBV5-6 with TRBJ2-7, with D possibly being TRBD2 (5 bases). Germline V gene data show CDR1 as SGHDT and CDR2 as YYEEEE. Trimming left V 0 bases short and J 5 bases short, with 9 bases between. There are 13 residues in the CDR3. The chain's CDR3 is CASSLAAGDEQYF. The DNA of the CDR3 is TGTGCCAGCAGCTTGGCCGCGGGTGACGAGCAGTACTTC.

The gene calls are TRBV6-4 and TRBJ2-6, with D hard to call. CDR3 size: 13 residues. Trimming pared 2 bases from V and 2 bases from J, leaving 1 base between. Per germline, CDR1 MRHNA and CDR2 SNTAGT. CDR3 sequence (DNA): TGTGCCAGCAGTGACCCTGGGGCCAACGTCCTGACTTTC. Amino acid sequence: CASSDPGANVLTF.

The CDR3 nucleotides read TGTGCTAGTGGGCGGACAGGGCCGTACGAGCAGTACTTC. Translated: CASGRTGPYEQYF. This sequence joins TRBV12-5 and TRBJ2-7; 8 nucleotides line up with TRBD1. This CDR3 region has 13 residues. Per germline, CDR1 LGHNT and CDR2 FRNRAP. Trimming removed 6 bases from V and 4 bases from J; junction bases left unmatched: 5.

V and J are TRBV2 and TRBJ1-2, with 8 positions matching TRBD1. This CDR3 contains 13 residues. The germline V gene encodes CDR1 SNHLY and CDR2 FYNNEI. The ends lost 10 bases at V and 2 bases at J; junction bases unmatched: 6. The CDR3 protein is CAIGTGLNYGYTF. CDR3 bases: TGTGCCATCGGGACAGGACTGAACTATGGCTACACCTTC.

The chain is built from TRBV27 and TRBJ1-1; possible D gene TRBD1, 5 bases. CDR3 length equals 17 residues. Trimming took off 1 base at V and 3 bases at J, with 18 bases between the two ends. Germline V gene sequence: CDR1 MNHEY, CDR2 SMNVEV (reference sequence). The CDR3 coding sequence is TGTGCCAGCAGTTTATTTGGCAGGGTGCCCTCCCACACTGAAGCTTTCTTT. Its translation: CASSLFGRVPSHTEAFF.

The chain combines TRBV12-5 with TRBJ2-3; D not certain. This CDR3 comprises 12 residues. V gave up 6 bases and J gave up 4 bases, with 8 bases separating them. CDR1 and CDR2 (germline): LGHNT, FRNRAP. In nucleotides, the CDR3 is TGTGCTAGTGGGTTTGGTCCAGATACGCAGTATTTT. This encodes CASGFGPDTQYF.

The V gene is TRBV13, the J gene TRBJ1-5; TRBD1 agrees at 9 bases. Germline values: CDR1 PRHDT, CDR2 FYEKMQ (reference sequence). Losses at the gene ends were 0 bases for V and 9 bases for J; bases not matched to a gene: 9. The CDR3 covers 16 residues. The CDR3 sequence: CASSLGGGGQGWPQHF. CDR3 in DNA: TGTGCCAGCAGCTTAGGAGGAGGGGGACAGGGCTGGCCCCAGCATTTT.

J is TRBJ1-1 and V is TRBV7-9, with D unclear. The CDR3 is made up of 12 amino acids. Germline CDR1 and CDR2: SEHNR and FQNEAQ (reference sequence). The V and J ends lost 5 bases and 1 base respectively, with 5 bases between them. This CDR3 is CASSTWNTEAFF. In nucleotides, the CDR3 is TGTGCCAGCAGCACGTGGAACACTGAAGCTTTCTTT.

V is TRBV28 and J is TRBJ2-7, with TRBD2 as a possible D gene (6 bases). The CDR3 runs 16 residues. The germline V gene encodes CDR1 MDHEN and CDR2 SYDVKM. V lost 2 bases, J lost 1 base, and 15 bases lay in between. CDR3 sequence (DNA): TGTGCCAGCAGTTTACCCGGGCGGGGTGGATCCTACGAGCAGTACTTC. This translates into CASSLPGRGGSYEQYF.

The V gene is TRBV2, the J gene TRBJ2-3; D unresolved. Per germline, CDR1 SNHLY and CDR2 FYNNEI. CDR3 length: 14 amino acids. V gave up 8 bases and J gave up 5 bases, with 17 bases separating them. The DNA of the CDR3 is TGTGCCAGCGGCCCCGTAGGCCCGTTAGATACGCAGTATTTT. It translates to CASGPVGPLDTQYF.

V is TRBV5-1 and J is TRBJ1-2; no clear D. Deletions cut 0 bases from V and 9 bases from J, with 9 bases between. This CDR3 has 12 residues. The V gene's germline CDR1 is SGHRS and CDR2 YFSETQ. For the CDR3, the DNA is TGCGCCAGCAGCTTGGTTGGGATACGCTACACCTTC. This encodes CASSLVGIRYTF.

V is TRBV6-6 and J is TRBJ1-2; D might be TRBD1 (6 bases). The CDR3 is made up of 14 amino acids. V was trimmed by 3 bases and J by 4 bases, leaving 12 bases between them. Germline V CDR1 and CDR2: MNHNY, SVGAGI (reference sequence). In nucleotides, the CDR3 is TGTGCCAGCAGTTATGGGGGCCGGGTCTATGGCTACACCTTC. It encodes CASSYGGRVYGYTF.

The chain uses TRBV2 and TRBJ2-7; 9 bases map to TRBD1. The V gene's germline CDR1 is SNHLY and CDR2 FYNNEI. J was trimmed by 2 bases and V by 6 bases; bases with no gene match: 2. This CDR3 region has 13 residues. In DNA form, the CDR3 reads TGTGCCAGCAGCTGGACAGGGGCCTACGAGCAGTACTTC. Translation gives CASSWTGAYEQYF.

The gene calls are TRBV28 and TRBJ2-2; D uncertain. The V end was cut by 5 bases, the J end by 4 bases, with 11 bases between. The V gene's germline CDR1 is MDHEN and CDR2 SYDVKM. The CDR3 sequence is 14 residues long. CDR3 amino acids: CASSKKQFTGELFF. The CDR3 DNA reads TGTGCCAGCAGTAAGAAACAGTTCACCGGGGAGCTGTTTTTT.

This clone is termed hyperexpanded. The chain is built from TRBV5-5 and TRBJ1-1; no clear D gene. This CDR3 spans 14 amino acids. V was trimmed by 0 bases and J by 4 bases, leaving 10 bases between them. CDR1 is SGHKS, CDR2 YYEKEE, per germline (reference sequence). CDR3 sequence reads: CASSLVAGVTEAFF. For the CDR3, the DNA is TGTGCCAGCAGCTTGGTAGCTGGGGTCACTGAAGCTTTCTTT.

This clone turned up a few times. The chain uses TRBV19 and TRBJ2-3; D uncertain. The germline CDR1 and CDR2 sequences are LNHDA and SQIVND (reference sequence). Trimming removed 11 bases at V and 5 bases at J, with 2 bases between. The CDR3 covers 8 residues. In nucleotides, the CDR3 is TGTGCCCAAGATACGCAGTATTTT. Protein: CAQDTQYF.

V usage is TRBV9 and J usage is TRBJ1-5, with TRBD1 as a possible D gene (6 bases). V was cut by 3 bases and J by 4 bases, with 11 bases left in between. Germline V lookup: CDR1 SGDLS, CDR2 YYNGEE. This CDR3 is 14 amino acids long. Here the CDR3 reads CASSGGGGNQPQHF. Here the CDR3 DNA reads TGTGCCAGCAGCGGTGGAGGGGGGAATCAGCCCCAGCATTTT.

As DNA, the CDR3 is TGCAGCGTTGGTCTAGCGGGACCCTACGAGCAGTACTTC. Translation gives CSVGLAGPYEQYF. The chain combines TRBV29-1 with TRBJ2-7, with 9 positions matching TRBD2. Germline lookup yields CDR1 SQVTM and CDR2 ANQGSEA. This CDR3 comprises 13 residues. Trimming removed 4 bases from V and 2 bases from J; junction bases left unmatched: 3.

This chain joins TRBV7-9 and TRBJ2-2; D unresolved. Deletions cut 5 bases from V and 0 bases from J, with 13 bases between. Per the germline V gene, CDR1 is SEHNR and CDR2 is FQNEAQ (reference sequence). The CDR3 sequence is 16 residues long. As DNA, the CDR3 is TGTGCCAGCAGCCCCCCCACCCTCGCGAACACCGGGGAGCTGTTTTTT. It is translated as CASSPPTLANTGELFF.

The rearrangement joins TRBV2 to TRBJ1-4, with TRBD1 identical over 8 bases. Trimming cost V 7 bases and J 5 bases; bases outside gene matches: 3. This CDR3 comprises 13 residues. Germline CDR1 and CDR2: SNHLY and FYNNEI. The DNA for the CDR3 is TGTGCCAGCATGGCAGGGGGCAATGAAAAACTGTTTTTT. Translated: CASMAGGNEKLFF.

The chain links TRBV11-3 to TRBJ2-2; D tentatively reads TRBD1 or TRBD2 (5 bases each). The CDR3 runs 13 residues. Germline assignment: CDR1 SGHNT and CDR2 YENEEA. Trimming took off 0 bases at V and 6 bases at J, with 5 bases between the two ends. The CDR3 nucleotides read TGTGCCAGCAGCTTAGAGGGGGCCGGGGAGCTGTTTTTT. Protein product: CASSLEGAGELFF.

CDR3 nucleotide sequence: TGTGCCAGCAGGCCCCTAGGAGGTACTGAAGCTTTCTTT. Amino acid sequence: CASRPLGGTEAFF. The chain uses TRBV27 and TRBJ1-1; D remains ambiguous. With 6 bases removed from V and 5 bases from J, the gap between germline ends came to 13 bases. The CDR3 has 13 amino acids. Germline values: CDR1 MNHEY, CDR2 SMNVEV (reference sequence).

A single count supports this clone. The rearrangement links TRBV13 to TRBJ2-5; no clear D gene. Germline lookup yields CDR1 PRHDT and CDR2 FYEKMQ (reference sequence). V lost 5 bases and J 3 bases, leaving 10 bases between the germline ends. The CDR3 has 13 amino acids. CDR3 residues: CASSPKVEETQYF. The CDR3 nucleotides are TGTGCCAGCAGCCCTAAAGTGGAAGAGACCCAGTACTTC. Based on the CDR3 plus reference TRBV13 and TRBJ2-5, the full variable domain is AAGVIQSPRHLIKEKRETATLKCYPIPRHDTVYWYQQGPGQDPQFLISFYEKMQSDKGSIPDRFSAQQFSDYHSELNMSSLELGDSALYFCASSPKVEETQYFGPGTRLLVL.

V and J are TRBV6-1 and TRBJ1-2, with 8 bases aligning to TRBD1. The ends lost 4 bases at V and 0 bases at J; junction bases unmatched: 10. The CDR3 extends over 17 amino acids. Germline CDR1 MNHNS, CDR2 SASEGT. CDR3 residues: CASSGRDRLLPNYGYTF. CDR3 nucleotide sequence: TGTGCCAGCAGTGGCCGGGACAGGTTACTTCCTAACTATGGCTACACCTTC.

This clone was observed a handful of times. V usage is TRBV15 and J usage is TRBJ2-1, with D perhaps matching TRBD2 (6 bases). In germline, CDR1 is LNHNV, CDR2 YYDKDF (reference sequence). V was clipped by 0 bases and J by 0 bases, with 9 bases between them. CDR3 length: 16 residues. The CDR3 reads CATSRERLGSYNEQFF. CDR3 DNA sequence: TGTGCCACCAGCAGAGAAAGACTAGGCTCCTACAATGAGCAGTTCTTC.

The rearrangement joins TRBV6-6 to TRBJ2-7; D possibly matches TRBD1 or TRBD2 (5 bases each). V was pared by 6 bases and J by 1 base, with 10 bases between. The CDR3 extends over 13 amino acids. Germline V CDR1 and CDR2: MNHNY, SVGAGI (reference sequence). DNA of the CDR3: TGTGCCAGCAGCCCGGGACGGTCCTACGAGCAGTACTTC. It yields the protein CASSPGRSYEQYF.

The rearrangement uses TRBV19 and TRBJ2-7; D call uncertain. The CDR3 consists of 14 residues. Germline assignment: CDR1 LNHDA and CDR2 SQIVND (reference sequence). The V and J ends lost 3 bases and 6 bases respectively, with 15 bases between them. CDR3 loop: CASSIGDTLGEQYF. For the CDR3, the DNA is TGTGCCAGTAGTATTGGAGACACCCTGGGCGAGCAGTACTTC.